This passage covers 11 T cell receptor beta chains from one sample sequenced in a study of T cells in tuberculosis. Clones were read by immunoSEQ multiplex PCR, and TCRdb kept only the in-frame ones, dropping some. Of 25,000 to 40,000 clones listed, around 92% are singletons. Material: PBMCs. These receptors all come from a donor aged 10 to 29 with latent tuberculosis or without tuberculosis infection. Some clones in this sample may be carry-over from other donors' samples.

The chain is built from TRBV15 and TRBJ1-5; 7 bases are a match to TRBD1. Germline CDR1 LNHNV, CDR2 YYDKDF (reference sequence). This CDR3 region has 15 residues. V shed 5 bases and J 5 bases; nucleotides not matched to a gene: 9. CDR3: CATSGIITGDQPQHF. In nucleotides, the CDR3 is TGTGCCACCAGCGGAATCATAACAGGGGATCAGCCCCAGCATTTT.

The chain has TRBV29-1 and TRBJ1-2, with TRBD1 matching 7 bases. This CDR3 is 13 amino acids long. Germline V gene data show CDR1 as SQVTM and CDR2 as ANQGSEA. Trimming removed 2 bases from V and 4 bases from J; junction bases left unmatched: 4. The CDR3 DNA is TGCAGCGTTGAACTCCAGGGGGGCTATGGCTACACCTTC. Translated, it gives CSVELQGGYGYTF.

The rearrangement uses TRBV9 and TRBJ1-2; TRBD1 matches at 11 bases. Unmatched junction bases numbered 6, after V lost 0 bases and J lost 5 bases. Germline V gives CDR1 SGDLS, CDR2 YYNGEE. CDR3 length equals 16 residues. The CDR3 bases are TGTGCCAGCAGCGTAGACGGACAGGGGGCGGGGTATGGCTACACCTTC. Its protein product is CASSVDGQGAGYGYTF.

The chain has TRBV7-9 and TRBJ1-3; D is unclear. The CDR3 sequence is 14 residues long. Between the trimmed V and J ends, which lost 5 bases and 8 bases, there was a span of 16 bases. CDR1 is SEHNR, CDR2 FQNEAQ, per germline (reference sequence). The CDR3 DNA sequence: TGTGCCAGCAGCCAAGTGGCGGGTCGGGACACCATATATTTT. Translating gives CASSQVAGRDTIYF.

This chain joins TRBV4-1 and TRBJ1-3, with TRBD1 matching over 7 bases. This CDR3 contains 13 residues. The V gene end was trimmed by 1 base and the J gene end by 7 bases; junction bases not matched to a gene: 1. Germline V gives CDR1 MGHRA, CDR2 YSYEKL. This CDR3 is CASSQGRGNTIYF. DNA of the CDR3: TGCGCCAGCAGCCAAGGCAGGGGGAACACCATATATTTT.

The CDR3 loop is CASSSLRDRGSDEQFF. Here the CDR3 DNA reads TGTGCCAGCAGTTCCCTCCGGGACAGGGGTTCCGATGAGCAGTTCTTC. V is TRBV13 and J is TRBJ2-1; 10 nucleotides align to TRBD1. CDR3 size: 16 residues. Germline values: CDR1 PRHDT, CDR2 FYEKMQ (reference sequence). V lost 6 bases and J lost 8; bases outside the gene matches: 13. Using reference TRBV13 and TRBJ2-1 for the parts outside the CDR3, the full variable domain is AAGVIQSPRHLIKEKRETATLKCYPIPRHDTVYWYQQGPGQDPQFLISFYEKMQSDKGSIPDRFSAQQFSDYHSELNMSSLELGDSALYFCASSSLRDRGSDEQFFGPGTRLTVL.

V gene TRBV6-1 combines with J gene TRBJ1-1, with D possibly being TRBD1 (6 bases). This CDR3 has 15 residues. The germline CDR1 and CDR2 sequences are MNHNS and SASEGT. Trimming shortened V by 5 bases and J by 5 bases, and 18 bases separated the two germline ends. The chain's CDR3 is CASSMHGGQGTEAFF. The CDR3 DNA is TGTGCCAGCAGTATGCACGGGGGGCAGGGGACTGAAGCTTTCTTT.

The chain is built from TRBV28 and TRBJ1-5, with a tentative D call TRBD1 (5 bases). Trimming left V 0 bases short and J 2 bases short, with 11 bases between. This CDR3 has 16 residues. Germline assignment: CDR1 MDHEN and CDR2 SYDVKM. CDR3 residues: CASSLWWGIGNQPQHF. The CDR3 DNA sequence: TGTGCCAGCAGTTTATGGTGGGGCATAGGCAATCAGCCCCAGCATTTT.

The gene calls are TRBV6-5 and TRBJ1-1; a weak D match, TRBD1 (5 bases). The CDR3 is 14 amino acids. Germline CDR1 is MNHEY and CDR2 is SVGAGI. Trimming removed 0 bases at V and 10 bases at J, with 15 bases between. The CDR3 is CASSYSTPGSVAFF. Here the CDR3 DNA reads TGTGCCAGCAGTTACTCGACGCCAGGGTCTGTAGCTTTCTTT.

This clone was observed a single time. The rearrangement joins TRBV2 to TRBJ2-7, with TRBD1 as a possible D gene (6 bases). The V and J ends lost 6 bases and 0 bases respectively, with 6 bases between them. The CDR3 sequence is 12 residues long. CDR1 is SNHLY, CDR2 FYNNEI, per germline. This CDR3 reads CASRDSSYEQYF. In DNA form, the CDR3 reads TGTGCCAGCAGGGACAGCTCCTACGAGCAGTACTTC.

The V gene is TRBV28, the J gene TRBJ2-1; the match to TRBD2 covers 9 bases. Germline CDR1 is MDHEN and CDR2 is SYDVKM. Germline trimming cut 7 bases from V and 7 bases from J; bases unmatched to any gene: 14. The CDR3 is 16 residues long. CDR3: CASTPGSAGGHNEQFF. The CDR3 DNA sequence: TGTGCCAGCACCCCGGGCTCAGCGGGAGGTCATAATGAGCAGTTCTTC.